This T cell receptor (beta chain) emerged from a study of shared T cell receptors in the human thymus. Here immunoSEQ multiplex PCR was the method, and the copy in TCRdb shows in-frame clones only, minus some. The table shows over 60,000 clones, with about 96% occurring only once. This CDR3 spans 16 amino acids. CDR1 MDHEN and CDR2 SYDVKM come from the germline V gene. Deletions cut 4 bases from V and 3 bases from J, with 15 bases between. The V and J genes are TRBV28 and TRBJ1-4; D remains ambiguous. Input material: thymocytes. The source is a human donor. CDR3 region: CASSYRISSPNEKLFF. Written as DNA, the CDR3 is TGTGCCAGCAGTTATCGGATCAGCAGCCCTAATGAAAAACTGTTTTTT.